The rows below give T cell receptor beta chains drawn from one sample of a study of blood T cell repertoires in COVID-19. Clones were sequenced by immunoSEQ multiplex PCR, and TCRdb holds only the in-frame ones, with some missing. The sample consists of around 230,000 clones, around 85% of them appearing once. Source material: peripheral blood. The receptors come from a middle-aged man with acute or convalescent COVID-19. The CDR3 runs from the conserved cysteine through the conserved F or W. The order of the fields is D gene, J gene, V gene, clone size, CDR3 protein, CDR3 DNA. The D gene is left open where the match is weak. Not every row has a clone size; where given, it reads once, few, many or a size class.

- | TRBJ1-6 | TRBV9 | - | CASSVGSSSYNSPLHF | TGTGCCAGCAGCGTAGGGTCCAGCTCCTATAATTCACCCCTCCACTTT
TRBD2 | TRBJ2-7 | TRBV5-4 | - | CASSLPISGGKEQYF | TGTGCCAGCAGCTTGCCCATCAGCGGGGGGAAAGAGCAGTACTTC
- | TRBJ1-1 | TRBV10-3 | - | CAIRETALNTEAFF | TGTGCCATCAGGGAGACTGCCCTGAACACTGAAGCTTTCTTT
TRBD1 | TRBJ2-7 | TRBV7-9 | - | CASSSTDRAYSYEQYF | TGTGCCAGCAGTTCCACGGACAGGGCCTACTCCTACGAGCAGTACTTC
- | TRBJ2-1 | TRBV11-3 | - | CASSLGVRAEQFF | TGTGCCAGCAGCTTGGGAGTCCGAGCTGAGCAGTTCTTC
- | TRBJ1-1 | TRBV5-5 | - | CASSPTWGVGTEAFF | TGTGCCAGCAGCCCAACTTGGGGGGTGGGGACTGAAGCTTTCTTT
- | TRBJ1-2 | TRBV5-1 | - | CASSLPEGPNYGYTF | TGCGCCAGCAGCTTACCGGAGGGGCCTAACTATGGCTACACCTTC
- | TRBJ2-1 | TRBV19 | - | CASTLSAESSYNEQFF | TGTGCCAGTACCTTATCGGCGGAGAGCTCCTACAATGAGCAGTTCTTC
TRBD1 | TRBJ2-3 | TRBV7-2 | - | CASSSGQGADTQYF | TGTGCCAGCAGCTCCGGACAGGGTGCAGATACGCAGTATTTT
TRBD1 | TRBJ2-4 | TRBV5-1 | - | CASSQGQGENIQYF | TGCGCCAGCAGCCAGGGACAGGGCGAAAACATTCAGTACTTC
TRBD1 | TRBJ1-4 | TRBV5-1 | - | CASSSGQALRGLFF | TGCGCCAGCAGCTCGGGACAGGCCCTTAGGGGACTGTTTTTT
TRBD1 | TRBJ2-2 | TRBV5-1 | - | CASSLADRGRAGELFF | TGCGCCAGCAGCTTGGCCGACAGGGGGAGGGCCGGGGAGCTGTTTTTT
- | TRBJ1-4 | TRBV6-6 | once | CASSEDKLNEKLFF | TGTGCCAGCAGTGAGGACAAACTGAATGAAAAACTGTTTTTT
- | TRBJ1-4 | TRBV25-1 | - | CASSTPRGTTNEKLFF | TGTGCCAGCTCAACCCCTAGAGGTACAACTAATGAAAAACTGTTTTTT
- | TRBJ2-7 | TRBV6-5 | - | CASSYGQEGAYEQYF | TGTGCCAGCAGTTACGGACAGGAGGGAGCCTACGAGCAGTACTTC
TRBD2 | TRBJ2-7 | TRBV29-1 | - | CSVSSAVPQVGLAGVVPLSYEQYF | TGCAGCGTCAGTAGCGCTGTCCCCCAGGTGGGACTAGCGGGAGTGGTGCCACTCAGCTACGAGCAGTACTTC
- | TRBJ1-5 | TRBV9 | - | CASSVSGSNQPQHF | TGTGCCAGCAGCGTATCGGGGAGCAATCAGCCCCAGCATTTT
- | TRBJ1-6 | TRBV30 | few | CAWSVPQGSNSPLHF | TGTGCCTGGAGTGTACCCCAGGGCAGCAATTCACCCCTCCACTTT
- | TRBJ1-3 | TRBV6-1 | - | CASSERGYSGNTIYF | TGTGCCAGCAGTGAACGCGGGTACTCTGGAAACACCATATATTTT
- | TRBJ1-2 | TRBV27 | - | CATNSGGRNYGYTF | TGTGCCACCAACAGTGGAGGGCGAAACTATGGCTACACCTTC
TRBD1 | TRBJ2-2 | TRBV11-2 | - | CASSRDRIMGELFF | TGTGCCAGCAGCCGGGACAGGATAATGGGGGAGCTGTTTTTT
- | TRBJ2-7 | TRBV7-9 | - | CASSTASDSGTYEQYF | TGTGCCAGCAGCACCGCATCGGACAGTGGAACCTACGAGCAGTACTTC
- | TRBJ1-6 | TRBV19 | - | CASSMSGDSPLHF | TGTGCCAGTAGTATGTCGGGGGATTCACCCCTCCACTTT
- | TRBJ1-5 | TRBV28 | - | CASSRGAEVVIRTQHF | TGTGCCAGCAGCCGGGGGGCAGAAGTGGTAATCAGGACCCAGCATTTT
- | TRBJ2-1 | TRBV9 | - | CASSVAGYEQFF | TGTGCCAGCAGCGTGGCGGGGTATGAGCAGTTCTTC
- | TRBJ2-7 | TRBV4-1 | - | CASSPPGVGGSYEQYF | TGCGCCAGCAGCCCCCCAGGGGTAGGGGGCTCCTACGAGCAGTACTTC
TRBD2 | TRBJ2-7 | TRBV15 | - | CATGRLAGGPVNEQYF | TGTGCCACCGGGAGATTAGCGGGAGGGCCGGTGAACGAGCAGTACTTC
TRBD2 | TRBJ2-5 | TRBV7-8 | once | CASSLALAGGDGSLSEETQYF | TGTGCCAGCAGCTTAGCTCTAGCGGGGGGGGACGGATCACTATCTGAAGAGACCCAGTACTTC
- | TRBJ1-5 | TRBV5-5 | once | CASSLGVTVSNQPQHF | TGTGCCAGCAGCTTGGGGGTGACAGTGAGCAATCAGCCCCAGCATTTT
- | TRBJ1-2 | TRBV7-9 | - | CASSWAGESGSYTF | TGTGCCAGCAGCTGGGCAGGGGAATCGGGGAGCTACACCTTC
- | TRBJ1-3 | TRBV6-5 | - | CASSYFQGSGNTIYF | TGTGCCAGCAGTTACTTTCAGGGCTCTGGAAACACCATATATTTT
TRBD1 | TRBJ1-6 | TRBV6-6 | - | CASREQGSNSPLHF | TGTGCCAGCAGGGAACAGGGGAGCAATTCACCCCTCCACTTT
- | TRBJ1-2 | TRBV14 | - | CASSRQPIGPMDYGYTF | TGTGCCAGCAGCCGACAGCCTATAGGCCCAATGGACTATGGCTACACCTTC
TRBD2 | TRBJ2-5 | TRBV12-3/TRBV12-4 | - | CASFTGLAETQYF | TGTGCCAGCTTTACGGGACTAGCGGAGACCCAGTACTTC
- | TRBJ2-7 | TRBV24-1 | - | CATLPGHGYEQYF | TGTGCCACTTTACCGGGACACGGCTACGAGCAGTACTTC
TRBD1 | TRBJ1-3 | TRBV3-1/TRBV3-2 | few | CASSQGQTVSGNTIYF | TGTGCCAGCAGCCAGGGACAGACCGTCTCTGGAAACACCATATATTTT
- | TRBJ2-7 | TRBV4-1 | once | CASSPRESGFSYEQYF | TGCGCCAGCAGCCCGCGAGAGTCGGGGTTCTCCTACGAGCAGTACTTC
TRBD2 | TRBJ2-3 | TRBV7-9 | - | CAGSGGTDTQYF | TGTGCCGGATCGGGGGGAACAGATACGCAGTATTTT
TRBD2 | TRBJ2-5 | TRBV19 | once | CASSMAGGQETQYF | TGTGCCAGTAGTATGGCGGGGGGACAAGAGACCCAGTACTTC
- | TRBJ2-2 | TRBV10-2 | once | CASSETTVTGELFF | TGCGCCAGCAGTGAAACGACAGTCACCGGGGAGCTGTTTTTT
TRBD1 | TRBJ2-3 | TRBV5-1 | - | CASSFTGTGGTDTQYF | TGCGCCAGCAGCTTCACCGGGACAGGGGGCACAGATACGCAGTATTTT
- | TRBJ1-2 | TRBV5-5 | - | CASSLGGRADYGYTF | TGTGCCAGCAGCTTGGGCGGCAGGGCTGACTATGGCTACACCTTC
- | TRBJ2-5 | TRBV19 | - | CASSSQGGQETQYF | TGTGCCAGTAGTTCCCAGGGGGGCCAAGAGACCCAGTACTTC
- | TRBJ1-2 | TRBV28 | - | CASTDPAGTSYGYTF | TGTGCCAGCACCGATCCAGCCGGGACATCTTATGGCTACACCTTC
- | TRBJ1-2 | TRBV19 | - | CASRGRERQGYTF | TGTGCCAGCCGGGGTAGGGAACGGCAGGGCTACACCTTC
- | TRBJ1-2 | TRBV28 | once | CASREVNYGYTF | TGTGCCAGCAGGGAGGTTAACTATGGCTACACCTTC
- | TRBJ1-1 | TRBV7-9 | - | CASSLVLVGTEAFF | TGTGCCAGCAGCTTAGTGCTAGTAGGCACTGAAGCTTTCTTT
- | TRBJ1-5 | TRBV4-1 | - | CASSQANAPGQNNQPQHF | TGCGCCAGCAGCCAAGCAAATGCCCCGGGACAAAACAATCAGCCCCAGCATTTT
TRBD1 | TRBJ1-1 | TRBV19 | - | CASTNSQGRRNTEAFF | TGTGCCAGTACCAACTCACAGGGGAGGAGGAACACTGAAGCTTTCTTT
- | TRBJ1-1 | TRBV10-3 | - | CAISVLGDPNTEAFF | TGTGCCATCAGTGTGCTCGGGGATCCGAACACTGAAGCTTTCTTT
TRBD1 | TRBJ2-2 | TRBV5-1 | few | CASGTGTGTNTGELFF | TGCGCCAGCGGGACAGGGACCGGAACGAACACCGGGGAGCTGTTTTTT
TRBD1 | TRBJ1-5 | TRBV6-5 | - | CASSQDRFNQPQHF | TGTGCCAGCAGTCAGGACAGGTTCAATCAGCCCCAGCATTTT
- | TRBJ1-2 | TRBV6-5 | - | CASSYTTGTNYGYTF | TGTGCCAGCAGTTACACGACAGGAACTAACTATGGCTACACCTTC
- | TRBJ1-1 | TRBV19 | - | CASKEQGYTEAFF | TGTGCCAGTAAAGAGCAGGGATACACTGAAGCTTTCTTT
- | TRBJ2-2 | TRBV30 | - | CAWSVQLTGELFF | TGTGCCTGGAGTGTACAACTAACCGGGGAGCTGTTTTTT
TRBD2 | TRBJ2-5 | TRBV28 | - | CASSSYLTGTSGRNPRVYF | TGTGCCAGCAGTTCCTATCTCACCGGGACTAGCGGGAGGAACCCAAGAGTGTACTTC
TRBD2 | TRBJ2-2 | TRBV3-1/TRBV3-2 | - | CASSLLAGAGELFF | TGTGCCAGCAGCCTTCTAGCGGGGGCCGGGGAGCTGTTTTTT
- | TRBJ1-4 | TRBV24-1 | - | CATSDFRDEKLFF | TGTGCCACCAGTGATTTCCGCGATGAAAAACTGTTTTTT
- | TRBJ2-1 | TRBV7-9 | - | CASKPVSSNNEQFF | TGTGCCAGCAAGCCCGTCTCCTCCAACAATGAGCAGTTCTTC